These 14 T cell receptor beta chains originate from one sample sequenced in a study of patients and donors after allogeneic stem cell transplantation. TCRdb passed the RT-PCR reads through MiXCR, listing each CDR3 protein once. In the table there are approximately 160,000 distinct CDR3 sequences, about 24% of which are singletons. Sequencing used blood, either unsorted or a sorted T cell fraction (not recorded which). The source is a human donor who was either an allogeneic HSCT recipient or a stem cell or donor lymphocyte infusion donor (not recorded which). It is not recorded whose cells these are; they may come from a transplant donor.

This clonotype was recorded at least ten times. The rearrangement joins TRBV7-8 to TRBJ2-1; 10 bases are a match to TRBD2. From germline, CDR1 is SGHVS and CDR2 FQNEAQ. The CDR3 covers 17 residues. V shed 4 bases and J 2 bases; nucleotides not matched to a gene: 8. The CDR3 reads CASSSAWTSGAYNEQFF. CDR3 in DNA: TGTGCCAGCAGCTCGGCCTGGACTAGCGGTGCCTACAATGAGCAGTTCTTC.

At least ten counts were recorded for this clonotype. The chain couples TRBV7-9 to TRBJ1-1; D is possibly TRBD1 (5 bases). Trimming took off 5 bases at V and 6 bases at J, with 13 bases between the two ends. The CDR3 runs 13 residues. Germline V gene sequence: CDR1 SEHNR, CDR2 FQNEAQ (reference sequence). In nucleotides, the CDR3 is TGTGCCAGCAGCCTAGGGACGGGTGCTGAAGCTTTCTTT. Encoded protein: CASSLGTGAEAFF.

V and J are TRBV7-9 and TRBJ1-2, with D tentatively TRBD1 (5 bases). Germline values: CDR1 SEHNR, CDR2 FQNEAQ (reference sequence). V was pared by 5 bases and J by 0 bases, with 10 bases between. CDR3 length: 14 amino acids. This chain's CDR3 is CASSPKGTNYGYTF. In DNA, the CDR3 is TGTGCCAGCAGCCCGAAGGGGACTAACTATGGCTACACCTTC.

This clonotype was found once. The chain joins TRBV7-7 to TRBJ2-3; possibly TRBD1 for D (6 bases). V shed 4 bases and J shed 4 bases, with 12 bases lying between them. The CDR3 sequence is 14 residues long. Germline V CDR1 and CDR2: SSHAT, FNYEAQ (reference sequence). The CDR3: CASSSGQNPDTQYF. The DNA for the CDR3 is TGTGCCAGCAGCTCCGGACAGAACCCAGATACGCAGTATTTT.

The V gene is TRBV12-3 or TRBV12-4, the J gene TRBJ1-1; D is possibly TRBD1 (5 bases). The CDR3 covers 15 residues. The V end was cut by 3 bases, the J end by 0 bases, with 11 bases between. The DNA of the CDR3 is TGTGCCAGCAGTTTTGCGGGGGGGATGAACACTGAAGCTTTCTTT. It translates to CASSFAGGMNTEAFF.

This clonotype has at least ten counts. The chain recombines TRBV18 with TRBJ1-1; D gene uncertain. The CDR3 extends over 13 amino acids. Looked up from germline, CDR1 is KGHSH and CDR2 is LQKENI. The V gene lost 2 bases and the J gene lost 2 bases, with 6 bases spanning the gap. The CDR3 protein is CASSPWGNTEAFF. CDR3 DNA sequence: TGTGCCAGCTCACCATGGGGTAACACTGAAGCTTTCTTT.

This clonotype appeared many times. The chain carries TRBV12-3 or TRBV12-4 and TRBJ1-1; the D gene is possibly TRBD1 (6 bases). This CDR3 has 12 residues. Trimming removed 6 bases at V and 10 bases at J, with 15 bases between. CDR3 nucleotide sequence: TGTGCCAGCAGCCCTGGACAGATAAGAGCTTTCTTT. Encoded protein: CASSPGQIRAFF.

This clonotype was seen just once. The V call is TRBV6-1, the J call TRBJ1-2, with D unresolved. CDR1 is MNHNS, CDR2 SASEGT, per germline. V was clipped by 5 bases and J by 8 bases, with 18 bases between them. The CDR3 totals 14 residues. The CDR3 protein is CASSLQMTGDGYTF. CDR3 in DNA: TGTGCCAGCAGTCTACAGATGACGGGAGACGGCTACACCTTC.

This clonotype occurred many times. V gene TRBV29-1 combines with J gene TRBJ1-2, with 7 bases that match TRBD1. Germline CDR1 reads SQVTM; CDR2 reads ANQGSEA. The CDR3 totals 13 residues. V gave up 3 bases and J gave up 7 bases; unmatched junction bases: 8. The CDR3 loop reads CSVDTGEVSGYTF. The CDR3 nucleotides read TGCAGCGTTGATACAGGGGAAGTGAGTGGCTACACCTTC.

The chain couples TRBV5-1 to TRBJ2-1, with D uncertain. Germline loops: CDR1 SGHRS, CDR2 YFSETQ. This CDR3 has 13 amino acids. V lost 1 base and J 8 bases, leaving 10 bases between the germline ends. CDR3 protein: CASSLRGRDEQFF. The CDR3 nucleotides are TGCGCCAGCAGCTTGAGAGGACGCGATGAGCAGTTCTTC.

This clonotype has a handful of counts. The chain has TRBV30 and TRBJ2-1; D not certain. CDR3 length equals 13 residues. Germline V gene lookup returns CDR1 GTSNPN and CDR2 SVGIG (reference sequence). V lost 1 base and J lost 4, with 8 bases in between. The CDR3 reads CAWSDNGYNEQFF. CDR3 bases: TGTGCCTGGAGTGACAACGGGTACAATGAGCAGTTCTTC.

This clonotype was counted between two and nine times. V gene TRBV6-5 combines with J gene TRBJ2-1, with 13 bases lining up with TRBD2. CDR3 length: 14 residues. Unmatched junction bases numbered 5, after V lost 7 bases and J lost 8 bases. Germline loops: CDR1 MNHEY, CDR2 SVGAGI. DNA for the CDR3: TGTGCCAGCAACGGACTAGCGGGAGTTCATGAGCAGTTCTTC. Translated, it gives CASNGLAGVHEQFF.

There are many counts of this clonotype. The chain is built from TRBV25-1 and TRBJ1-2; 7 nucleotides line up with TRBD1. The trim removed 7 bases at V and 4 bases at J, leaving 9 bases unmatched. Germline CDR1 reads MGHDK; CDR2 reads SYGVNS. The CDR3 is made up of 14 amino acids. The CDR3 is CASTSQGGGYGYTF. CDR3 bases: TGTGCCAGCACCTCTCAGGGGGGCGGCTATGGCTACACCTTC.

This chain connects TRBV28 to TRBJ1-3; D remains ambiguous. V was shortened by 4 bases and J by 3 bases, with 7 bases between the two germline ends. The CDR3 has 13 amino acids. Per the germline V gene, CDR1 is MDHEN and CDR2 is SYDVKM. The DNA of the CDR3 is TGTGCCAGCAGTTATCAGAATGGAAACACCATATATTTT. It is translated as CASSYQNGNTIYF.